This T cell receptor (beta chain) was sequenced for a study of CD8 T cells in ankylosing spondylitis (dated 2017 in TCRdb). Background on the whole study: The study profiled T cell receptor beta repertoires in healthy donors and ankylosing spondylitis patients to find disease-linked TCR variants. The whole study cohort included over a hundred healthy donors and 25 ankylosing spondylitis patients. Peripheral blood was sampled, and synovial fluid was also collected from ankylosing spondylitis patients.

Instrument on record: Illumina HiSeq 2500. Quantitative 5'-RACE with molecular barcodes was the method used to prepare the TCR beta libraries. The authors processed their data as follows. A new computational method, built on a probabilistic model of VDJ rearrangement, was used to identify disease-linked TCR variants. Using fastp trimming at Q25 and MiXCR clonotype assembly, TCRdb reanalyzed the public sequencing data and kept in-frame beta chains. Each CDR3 protein appears once, grouped with its most common genes and DNA. The V and J calls and clone size are TCRdb's, not the authors'. The sample table lists hundreds of thousands of distinct CDR3 sequences, roughly a quarter of them with a count of one. The top ten clones comprise about 0.9% of the sample. Notes on this clonotype: Its antigen remains unidentified. Qualities for individual bases were not recorded, and no much larger clone is one base off.

Trimming removed 1 base from V and 16 bases from J; the gene matches leave 9 bases unexplained. Including the terminal cysteine and phenylalanine, the CDR3 comprises 13 residues. Of all the DNA, just the CDR3 is kept, 39 bases in frame from base 1. CDR1 and CDR2 are drawn from the germline V gene: MNHEY, SVGAGI. Overall results and qualifications from the work: The disease-linked clones were reported as significantly enriched in matched synovial fluid samples from ankylosing spondylitis patients. The disease-linked clones showed a CD8+ phenotype and occurred at relatively low frequencies in peripheral blood. Some motif variants were previously reported in synovial fluid and blood of reactive arthritis patients, suggesting common disease-initiation mechanisms. Blood from ankylosing spondylitis patients appeared to be characterized by a TCR beta motif made up of 8 or 9 highly homologous amino acid variants.

The chain is made from TRBV6-5 and TRBJ2-1; TRBD1 matches 8 bases in the middle. The sample was blood, either unsorted or a sorted T cell fraction (not recorded which). This receptor was obtained from a male donor with ankylosing spondylitis. This receptor carries the CDR3 CASSYWGTGVLFF. The bases read TGTGCCAGCAGTTACTGGGGGACAGGAGTACTATTCTTC.